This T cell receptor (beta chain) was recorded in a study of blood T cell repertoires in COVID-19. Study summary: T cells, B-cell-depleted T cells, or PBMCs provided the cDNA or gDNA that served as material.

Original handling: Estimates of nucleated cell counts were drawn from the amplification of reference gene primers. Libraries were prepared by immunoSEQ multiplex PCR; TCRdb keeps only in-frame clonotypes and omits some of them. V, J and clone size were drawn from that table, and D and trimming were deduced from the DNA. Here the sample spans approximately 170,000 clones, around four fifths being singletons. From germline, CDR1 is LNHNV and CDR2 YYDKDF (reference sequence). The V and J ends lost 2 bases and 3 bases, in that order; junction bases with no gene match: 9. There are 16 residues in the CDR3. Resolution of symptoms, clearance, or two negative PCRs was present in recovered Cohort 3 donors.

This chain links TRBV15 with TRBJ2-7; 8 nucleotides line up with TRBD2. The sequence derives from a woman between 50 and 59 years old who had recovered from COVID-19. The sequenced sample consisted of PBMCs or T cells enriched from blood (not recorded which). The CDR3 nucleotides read TGTGCCACCAGCAGACAGAGGGATAGCGGGGTCTACGAGCAGTACTTC. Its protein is CATSRQRDSGVYEQYF.